This record covers a single T cell receptor beta chain. The antigen remains unidentified. These data are taken from a study of PD-1 blockade in classical Hodgkin lymphoma. Whole-study findings and limits: Exclusion was the outcome for patients who began nivolumab under 1 year after ASCT. Relative to healthy donors, newly diagnosed patients reportedly had lower baseline TCR diversity, which was reported as lower still in relapsed/refractory patients. With respect to the repertoire differences, their causes, possibly disease activity or prior therapy, remain undefined. Those achieving complete response showed baseline diversity like newly diagnosed patients.

Repertoires were generated with immunoSEQ multiplex PCR, while TCRdb's copy carries only in-frame clones and drops some. The table lists roughly 8,300 clones, 77% of them singletons, with 6.5% to 7.5% in the top ten. The CDR3 covers 14 residues. V lost 6 bases, J lost 4 bases, and 5 bases stayed unmatched. The germline V gene has CDR1 SNHLY and CDR2 FYNNEI. Every patient relapsed after autologous stem cell transplantation, and brentuximab vedotin exposure varied. Magnetic negative selection of thawed PBMCs was the method by which CD4+ T cells were purified. The chain has TRBV2 and TRBJ1-5; TRBD1 matches 8 bases. This receptor was identified in a human donor with classical Hodgkin lymphoma. The sample was CD4+ T cells from blood, taken at baseline. CDR3: CASRAGTGNQPQHF. For the CDR3, the DNA is TGTGCCAGCAGAGCCGGGACAGGTAATCAGCCCCAGCATTTT.